Presented here are 3 T cell receptor beta chains from one specimen sequenced in a study of T cells after yellow fever vaccination. TCRdb analysed the 5' RACE reads with MiXCR anew, one entry per CDR3 protein. The sample shows around 610,000 distinct CDR3 sequences, about 14% of them seen only once. The sequenced sample was PBMCs, obtained on the day of the yellow fever booster vaccination. The source of these receptors is a man aged 25-40 years who received the YFV17D yellow fever vaccine.

This clonotype has a handful of counts. V and J are TRBV6-1 and TRBJ2-3; maybe TRBD2 (5 bases). The V gene lost 7 bases and the J gene lost 2 bases, with 10 bases spanning the gap. There are 13 residues in the CDR3. The germline V gene encodes CDR1 MNHNS and CDR2 SASEGT. The CDR3 DNA sequence: TGTGCCAGCAAAGCGGACCCCACAGATACGCAGTATTTT. It translates to CASKADPTDTQYF.

This rearrangement joins TRBV20-1 to TRBJ1-2; no firm D call. Trimming shortened V by 6 bases and J by 4 bases, and 18 bases separated the two germline ends. The CDR3 runs 14 residues. In germline, CDR1 is DFQATT, CDR2 SNEGSKA (reference sequence). The CDR3 here is CSAIQTDPVYGYTF. DNA for the CDR3: TGCAGTGCCATACAGACCGATCCCGTCTATGGCTACACCTTC.

A few counts support this clonotype. The chain uses TRBV20-1 and TRBJ2-5, with 15 bases matching TRBD2. J lost 2 bases, V lost 1 base, and 8 bases had no gene match. CDR1 DFQATT and CDR2 SNEGSKA come from the germline V gene (reference sequence). This CDR3 contains 18 residues. The chain's CDR3 is CSARAKGLAGGGQETQYF. The DNA for the CDR3 is TGCAGTGCTAGAGCCAAGGGACTAGCGGGAGGAGGGCAAGAGACCCAGTACTTC.